The 10 T cell receptor beta chains reported below all come from one sample, sequenced in a study of siplizumab effects on memory and regulatory T cells. The data were produced by immunoSEQ multiplex PCR, yet TCRdb's version contains in-frame clones alone and is incomplete. The profile shows 100,000 or so clones, 80% to 95% of them singletons. The sequencing input was CD4+ T cells sorted from blood. The receptor set was obtained from a human donor in good health.

The V call is TRBV7-8, the J call TRBJ1-5; D ambiguous. V was clipped by 5 bases and J by 0 bases, with 11 bases between them. The CDR3 consists of 15 residues. Germline V CDR1 and CDR2: SGHVS, FQNEAQ. CDR3 residues: CASSRLTNSNQPQHF. The CDR3 DNA reads as TGTGCCAGCAGCCGACTCACCAATAGCAATCAGCCCCAGCATTTT.

V is TRBV7-8 and J is TRBJ1-4; D gene uncertain. This CDR3 is 17 amino acids long. V lost 2 bases, J lost 3 bases, and 16 bases lay in between. Germline V gene data show CDR1 as SGHVS and CDR2 as FQNEAQ. The DNA for the CDR3 is TGTGCCAGCAGCTTACTCGGCCCCGGCGGGGCTAATGAAAAACTGTTTTTT. It translates to CASSLLGPGGANEKLFF.

V usage is TRBV2 and J usage is TRBJ1-5; D may be TRBD1 (5 bases). Germline loops: CDR1 SNHLY, CDR2 FYNNEI. The CDR3 contains 14 residues. Between the trimmed V and J ends, which lost 6 bases and 4 bases, there was a span of 13 bases. The CDR3 loop reads CASRGDGDNQPQHF. Here the CDR3 DNA reads TGTGCCAGCAGGGGGGACGGAGATAATCAGCCCCAGCATTTT.

The genes are TRBV6-6 and TRBJ2-5, with D maybe TRBD1 (6 bases). CDR3 length: 14 amino acids. The germline V gene encodes CDR1 MNHNY and CDR2 SVGAGI (reference sequence). The V end was cut by 6 bases, the J end by 3 bases, with 14 bases between. In DNA form, the CDR3 reads TGTGCCAGCAGAGCCACAGGGCGGGAAGAGACCCAGTACTTC. Encoded protein: CASRATGREETQYF.

As to this clone: The junction shows a germline mismatch at one end, possibly a read error. The CDR3 bases are TGTGCCAGCAGCCTAGCGGAAGACACAGATACGCAGTATTTT. It translates to CASSLAEDTDTQYF. J is TRBJ2-3 and V is TRBV7-8, with TRBD2 matching 7 bases. The CDR3 is 14 amino acids. Germline loops: CDR1 SGHVS, CDR2 FQNEAQ.

The chain is built from TRBV5-4 and TRBJ2-7; possible D gene TRBD1, 7 bases. V gave up 0 bases and J gave up 2 bases, with 9 bases separating them. This CDR3 region has 14 residues. The germline V gene has CDR1 SGHNT and CDR2 YYREEE (reference sequence). CDR3 in DNA: TGTGCCAGCAGCTTGGGCGGGACAGCCTACGAGCAGTACTTC. It specifies CASSLGGTAYEQYF.

The chain uses TRBV12-5 and TRBJ2-1; perhaps TRBD2 as D (6 bases). The V end lost 6 bases, the J end lost 9 bases, and 15 bases lay between the germline ends. Per the germline V gene, CDR1 is LGHNT and CDR2 is FRNRAP. CDR3 size: 13 residues. This chain's CDR3 is CASGRTGAGEQFF. The CDR3 nucleotides are TGTGCTAGTGGCCGGACCGGAGCGGGTGAGCAGTTCTTC.

The V and J genes are TRBV25-1 and TRBJ2-7; no definite D call. With 5 bases removed from V and 4 bases from J, the gap between germline ends came to 6 bases. CDR3 length: 11 amino acids. Germline V gene sequence: CDR1 MGHDK, CDR2 SYGVNS. CDR3 DNA sequence: TGTGCCAGCAGTTCGGGTTACGAGCAGTACTTC. Translation: CASSSGYEQYF.

V gene TRBV18 combines with J gene TRBJ1-1, with D tentatively TRBD1 (6 bases). The germline V gene encodes CDR1 KGHSH and CDR2 LQKENI. Trimming took off 4 bases at V and 11 bases at J, with 17 bases between the two ends. This CDR3 region has 13 residues. This CDR3 is CASSRTGGRAAFF. The CDR3 DNA sequence: TGTGCCAGCTCACGAACGGGGGGCCGCGCCGCTTTCTTT. Full variable domain (outside the CDR3, taken from reference TRBV18 and TRBJ1-1): NAGVMQNPRHLVRRRGQEARLRCSPMKGHSHVYWYRQLPEEGLKFMVYLQKENIIDESGMPKERFSAEFPKEGPSILRIQQVVRGDSAAYFCASSRTGGRAAFFGQGTRLTVV.

The V call is TRBV5-4, the J call TRBJ1-2; 8 nucleotides agree with TRBD1. Trimming at V came to 3 bases and at J to 6 bases, leaving 4 bases not matched to a gene. This CDR3 spans 13 amino acids. CDR1 SGHNT and CDR2 YYREEE come from the germline V gene (reference sequence). The CDR3 here is CASSWTGSHGYTF. CDR3 DNA sequence: TGTGCCAGCAGCTGGACAGGGAGCCATGGCTACACCTTC. The whole variable domain, filled in from reference TRBV5-4 and TRBJ1-2, reads ETGVTQSPTHLIKTRGQQVTLRCSSQSGHNTVSWYQQALGQGPQFIFQYYREEENGRGNFPPRFSGLQFPNYSSELNVNALELDDSALYLCASSWTGSHGYTFGSGTRLTVV.